One and the same sample provided the 10 T cell receptor beta chains below, sequenced in a study of human T cells and chemical hapten exposure (dated by TCRdb to about 2021). The time point label here, explained by the study, means: patch test 1, 2 weeks after DPC sensitization. This specimen's treatment or condition label, per the study, means: therapeutic diphenylcyclopropenone sensitization with weekly scalp DPC. The library was prepared using RACE. Sequencing was performed on a NextSeq 500. The public reads were reanalyzed by TCRdb: fastp trimming at Q25, MiXCR alignment, in-frame beta chains only. A single entry per CDR3 protein holds the most common genes and DNA from its merged rows. In this sample the table shows around 120,000 distinct CDR3 sequences, around 15% of which occur a single time. In total, the top ten clones hold 0.92% of the sample. This material consisted of whole blood, taken in connection with sensitization to the hapten diphenylcyclopropenone (DPC). All receptors come from a man aged 18 to 30 with alopecia areata. Some clones in this sample may be carry-over from other donors' samples.

This clonotype was seen only a few times. This sequence joins TRBV7-6 and TRBJ2-3; 8 bases fit TRBD2. The CDR3 length is 19 residues. The germline gives CDR1 SGHVS, CDR2 FNYEAQ. With 0 bases clipped from V and 2 bases from J, the junction kept 13 bases outside the gene matches. This CDR3 is CASSLARLRGLVDTDTQYF. The CDR3 bases are TGTGCCAGCAGCTTAGCGCGCCTTCGGGGACTAGTTGACACAGATACGCAGTATTTT.

This clonotype was observed many times. This chain connects TRBV27 to TRBJ2-1, with 12 bases fitting TRBD2. Germline V gives CDR1 MNHEY, CDR2 SMNVEV (reference sequence). The CDR3 has 14 amino acids. The trim removed 9 bases at V and 4 bases at J, leaving 4 bases unmatched. CDR3 sequence reads: CASSLAGGYNEQFF. The CDR3, as DNA: TGTGCCAGTTCACTAGCGGGGGGTTACAATGAGCAGTTCTTC.

Many counts were recorded for this clonotype. The chain is built from TRBV7-9 and TRBJ2-7; either TRBD1 or TRBD2 may supply D (5 bases each). CDR1 and CDR2 from the germline V gene are SEHNR and FQNEAQ (reference sequence). Deletions cut 5 bases from V and 3 bases from J, with 11 bases between. The CDR3 has 13 amino acids. The CDR3 nucleotides read TGTGCCAGCAGCAAAGGGACGGACTACGAGCAGTACTTC. Its translation is CASSKGTDYEQYF.

The chain recombines TRBV20-1 with TRBJ1-2, with 12 positions matching TRBD1. The germline CDR1 and CDR2 sequences are DFQATT and SNEGSKA (reference sequence). The V gene end was trimmed by 2 bases and the J gene end by 1 base; junction bases not matched to a gene: 5. The length of the CDR3 is 16 residues. CDR3 nucleotide sequence: TGCAGTGCTAGACCCGGGGACAGGGGGCGTAACTATGGCTACACCTTC. Encoded protein: CSARPGDRGRNYGYTF.

This clonotype came up many times. The J gene is TRBJ2-7, the V gene TRBV24-1, with 9 bases fitting TRBD1. Germline CDR1 reads KGHDR; CDR2 reads SFDVKD. With V trimmed by 4 bases and J by 6 bases, 9 bases remained unmatched. CDR3 length: 15 amino acids. This CDR3 reads CATSESGTGPPEQYF. The CDR3 nucleotides are TGTGCCACCAGTGAATCCGGGACAGGGCCACCCGAGCAGTACTTC.

V and J are TRBV7-2 and TRBJ1-1; D call uncertain. V was clipped by 5 bases and J by 8 bases, with 12 bases between them. The germline gives CDR1 SGHTA, CDR2 FQGNSA. CDR3 length: 12 amino acids. This CDR3 reads CASSPLRMEAFF. The CDR3 DNA reads as TGTGCCAGCAGCCCCCTTCGCATGGAAGCTTTCTTT.

This clonotype came up a few times. V and J are TRBV5-1 and TRBJ2-1, with 8 bases matching TRBD1. V was clipped by 3 bases and J by 3 bases; unmatched bases: 2. The germline gives CDR1 SGHRS, CDR2 YFSETQ. This CDR3 comprises 14 residues. The CDR3 protein is CASSWTGLYNEQFF. In nucleotides, the CDR3 is TGCGCCAGCAGCTGGACAGGGCTCTACAATGAGCAGTTCTTC.

The J gene is TRBJ1-2, the V gene TRBV7-2; 8 positions agree with TRBD1. This CDR3 spans 16 amino acids. The J segment lost 0 bases and the V segment lost 5 bases, leaving 8 bases of the junction unmatched. Per the germline V gene, CDR1 is SGHTA and CDR2 is FQGNSA. The CDR3 DNA reads as TGTGCCAGCAGCACGAGGACAGGGCTGGCTAACTATGGCTACACCTTC. Translated: CASSTRTGLANYGYTF.

This clonotype came up many times. In DNA, the CDR3 is TGTGCCAGCAGCTTATCGACAGGGGGAAGAAACAATCAGCCCCAGCATTTT. Translated, it gives CASSLSTGGRNNQPQHF. J is TRBJ1-5 and V is TRBV7-8; TRBD1 agrees at 9 bases. V shed 2 bases, J shed 3 bases, and the junction held 8 bases outside the gene matches. From germline, CDR1 is SGHVS and CDR2 FQNEAQ. The CDR3 extends over 17 amino acids.

This clonotype was seen repeatedly, ten times or more. The chain combines TRBV7-2 with TRBJ2-3; 12 positions agree with TRBD2. The CDR3 spans 15 residues. Germline CDR1 reads SGHTA; CDR2 reads FQGNSA. Trimming removed 2 bases from V and 4 bases from J; junction bases left unmatched: 1. CDR3 in amino acids: CASSLLAGGADTQYF. Written as DNA, the CDR3 is TGTGCCAGCAGCTTACTAGCGGGAGGGGCAGATACGCAGTATTTT.